This T cell receptor (beta chain) is drawn from a study of T cells in Graves' hyperthyroidism and ophthalmopathy. V was clipped by 2 bases and J by 7 bases, with 11 bases between them. CDR3 length equals 13 residues. Looked up from germline, CDR1 is SGHAT and CDR2 is FQNNGV. There are many counts of this clonotype. The investigators amplified TCR beta CDR3 regions from RNA transcripts. With the HTBI primer set, the TCR CDR3 went through a first round of RT-PCR. Via MiXCR, TCRdb re-called the multiplex PCR reads, giving one row per CDR3 protein. The sample lists 300,000 to 450,000 distinct CDR3 sequences, 13% seen once, with less than 25% in the top ten.

Material for sequencing was blood. This sequence originates from a man aged 25 to 45 with Graves' hyperthyroidism that later progressed to Graves' ophthalmopathy. The chain employs TRBV11-2 and TRBJ1-1; D possibly corresponds to TRBD1 (6 bases). The CDR3 reads CASSLRDNGEAFF. The DNA of the CDR3 is TGTGCCAGCAGCTTAAGGGACAATGGTGAAGCTTTCTTT.